These 22 T cell receptor beta chains were all obtained from the same sample, sequenced in a study of blood T cell repertoires in COVID-19. Using immunoSEQ multiplex PCR, the repertoire was profiled, and TCRdb retains in-frame clones only, with some absent. The data show 52,000 or so clones, more than 60% seen once. Source material: peripheral blood. The receptors here all came from a human donor in a cohort sampled during active COVID-19.

This clone was detected once. This rearrangement joins TRBV5-4 to TRBJ1-2; 9 bases align to TRBD1. Per the germline V gene, CDR1 is SGHNT and CDR2 is YYREEE (reference sequence). The CDR3 covers 15 residues. With V trimmed by 4 bases and J by 4 bases, 8 bases remained unmatched. Here the CDR3 DNA reads TGTGCCAGCAGCACTCGGGACAGGGAAATCTATGGCTACACCTTC. It yields the protein CASSTRDREIYGYTF.

The genes are TRBV7-8 and TRBJ2-6; D is possibly TRBD1 (5 bases). V was shortened by 3 bases and J by 0 bases, with 15 bases between the two germline ends. Germline V gene lookup returns CDR1 SGHVS and CDR2 FQNEAQ. The CDR3 consists of 18 residues. CDR3 amino acids: CASSFQTVLFSGANVLTF. In nucleotides, the CDR3 is TGTGCCAGCAGCTTCCAGACAGTACTCTTCTCTGGGGCCAACGTCCTGACTTTC.

This chain connects TRBV5-4 to TRBJ1-4; perhaps TRBD1 as D (6 bases). Germline CDR1 SGHNT, CDR2 YYREEE (reference sequence). The CDR3 contains 15 residues. Trimming pared 0 bases from V and 3 bases from J, leaving 9 bases between. This chain's CDR3 is CASSLEAGANEKLFF. In DNA, the CDR3 is TGTGCCAGCAGCTTGGAGGCAGGGGCTAATGAAAAACTGTTTTTT.

V and J are TRBV7-9 and TRBJ2-7; TRBD1 agrees at 7 bases. The CDR3 totals 18 residues. The ends lost 1 base at V and 4 bases at J; junction bases unmatched: 16. Germline CDR1 SEHNR, CDR2 FQNEAQ (reference sequence). As DNA, the CDR3 is TGTGCCAGCAGCTTAGGACAGGGACGCACACATACCGGATACGAGCAGTACTTC. This encodes CASSLGQGRTHTGYEQYF.

This chain joins TRBV11-2 and TRBJ2-7; 9 nucleotides match TRBD2. The CDR3 runs to 16 residues. Germline assignment: CDR1 SGHAT and CDR2 FQNNGV. J was trimmed by 3 bases and V by 3 bases; bases with no gene match: 9. Written as DNA, the CDR3 is TGTGCCAGCAGCTTTGGGTTGTCTAGCGGGATCTACGAGCAGTACTTC. This encodes CASSFGLSSGIYEQYF.

This clone was detected only a few times. The genes are TRBV5-6 and TRBJ2-7; TRBD1 aligns across 7 bases. CDR1 and CDR2 (germline): SGHDT, YYEEEE. The CDR3 is made up of 13 amino acids. V lost 2 bases to trimming and J lost 7 bases; unmatched junction nucleotides: 6. DNA for the CDR3: TGTGCCAGCAGCTTCCCTACAGGGGAAGAGCAGTACTTC. This encodes CASSFPTGEEQYF.

The table lists this clone with a few counts. The chain couples TRBV6-5 to TRBJ1-1, with D uncertain. V was shortened by 6 bases and J by 7 bases, with 12 bases between the two germline ends. Germline CDR1 is MNHEY and CDR2 is SVGAGI. The length of the CDR3 is 12 residues. CDR3 region: CASSQAYLEAFF. DNA of the CDR3: TGTGCCAGCAGCCAGGCCTACCTTGAAGCTTTCTTT.

The rearrangement joins TRBV18 to TRBJ1-5; a possible D gene is TRBD1 (6 bases). Germline assignment: CDR1 KGHSH and CDR2 LQKENI. CDR3 length: 14 amino acids. Trimming removed 6 bases at V and 9 bases at J, with 18 bases between. This chain's CDR3 is CASSPDRSSTPQHF. CDR3 DNA: TGTGCCAGCTCGCCGGACAGATCCAGCACGCCCCAGCATTTT.

J is TRBJ1-2 and V is TRBV5-4; D is undetermined. V dropped 4 bases and J dropped 7 bases, with 17 bases sitting between them. Germline CDR1 SGHNT, CDR2 YYREEE (reference sequence). This CDR3 is built from 14 residues. In DNA form, the CDR3 reads TGTGCCAGCAGCGTTGACCCGGGGTCGGGTGGCTACACCTTC. This codes for CASSVDPGSGGYTF.

The chain employs TRBV5-5 and TRBJ1-6, with D uncertain. Germline lookup yields CDR1 SGHKS and CDR2 YYEKEE (reference sequence). Trimming pared 2 bases from V and 10 bases from J, leaving 10 bases between. This CDR3 contains 13 residues. The CDR3: CASSLTGDSPLHF. The CDR3 coding sequence is TGTGCCAGCAGCTTAACGGGAGACTCACCCCTCCACTTT.

This rearrangement joins TRBV7-9 to TRBJ2-7; 8 bases match TRBD1. The CDR3 sequence is 14 residues long. Germline CDR1 is SEHNR and CDR2 is FQNEAQ (reference sequence). The V segment lost 3 bases and the J segment 6 bases; nucleotides outside the gene matches: 7. The CDR3 DNA reads TGTGCCAGCAGCTTTCTCGCAGGGGGCGGCGAGCAGTACTTC. Translated: CASSFLAGGGEQYF.

The rearrangement joins TRBV7-9 to TRBJ1-6; D is ambiguous. CDR1 is SEHNR and CDR2 is FQNEAQ in the germline V gene (reference sequence). The CDR3 extends over 12 amino acids. The V end was cut by 3 bases, the J end by 10 bases, with 7 bases between. Here the CDR3 reads CASSFPESPLHF. Here the CDR3 DNA reads TGTGCCAGCAGCTTTCCGGAGTCACCCCTCCACTTT.

The chain has TRBV6-5 and TRBJ1-6, with D possibly being TRBD1 (5 bases). Trimming stripped 6 bases from V and 5 bases from J, with 11 bases between. Germline CDR1 reads MNHEY; CDR2 reads SVGAGI. The CDR3 is 14 residues long. The CDR3 loop is CASRVGRDNSPLHF. In DNA form, the CDR3 reads TGTGCCAGCAGGGTCGGCAGGGATAATTCACCCCTCCACTTT.

The CDR3 coding sequence is TGTGCCAGCAGGTACACAGGGGCCACTAATGAAAAACTGTTTTTT. The encoded protein is CASRYTGATNEKLFF. V gene TRBV2 combines with J gene TRBJ1-4; 7 nucleotides match TRBD1. Germline assignment: CDR1 SNHLY and CDR2 FYNNEI. With V trimmed by 6 bases and J by 2 bases, 6 bases remained unmatched. The CDR3 extends over 15 amino acids.

This chain connects TRBV11-2 to TRBJ2-7, with D possibly matching TRBD2 (5 bases). The CDR3 sequence is 16 residues long. Trimming pared 1 base from V and 0 bases from J, leaving 13 bases between. From germline, CDR1 is SGHAT and CDR2 FQNNGV. The CDR3 protein is CASSLAASSGSYEQYF. DNA of the CDR3: TGTGCCAGCAGCTTAGCCGCCTCCAGCGGCTCCTACGAGCAGTACTTC.

The chain uses TRBV9 and TRBJ2-7; 13 bases map to TRBD2. The CDR3 runs to 17 residues. The V gene's germline CDR1 is SGDLS and CDR2 YYNGEE. Trimming at V came to 0 bases and at J to 3 bases, leaving 6 bases not matched to a gene. The CDR3 DNA sequence: TGTGCCAGCAGCGTAGCCCCCGGGACTAGCGGGAACTACGAGCAGTACTTC. Translated: CASSVAPGTSGNYEQYF.

The chain carries TRBV27 and TRBJ1-5; TRBD1 matches at 10 bases. CDR1 is MNHEY and CDR2 is SMNVEV in the germline V gene (reference sequence). V shed 1 base and J 0 bases; nucleotides not matched to a gene: 6. The CDR3 is 18 amino acids. For the CDR3, the DNA is TGTGCCAGCAGTTTATACGGGACAGGGGCGTTTAGCAATCAGCCCCAGCATTTT. This gives the protein CASSLYGTGAFSNQPQHF.

This clone was counted once. The chain has TRBV3-1 (or the pseudogene TRBV3-2) and TRBJ1-6, with TRBD1 as a possible D gene (5 bases). The germline V gene has CDR1 LGHDT and CDR2 YNNKEL (reference sequence). V shed 2 bases and J shed 8 bases, with 10 bases lying between them. CDR3 size: 14 residues. The DNA for the CDR3 is TGTGCCAGCAGCCAATTTGGCAGGGATTCACCCCTCCACTTT. Residues: CASSQFGRDSPLHF.

The chain has TRBV7-9 and TRBJ1-2, with a weak D call TRBD1 (5 bases). V was cut by 6 bases and J by 6 bases, with 20 bases left in between. The CDR3 has 15 residues. Per the germline V gene, CDR1 is SEHNR and CDR2 is FQNEAQ (reference sequence). CDR3 sequence reads: CASSLTSGGMDGYTF. The CDR3 nucleotides are TGTGCCAGCAGTCTTACCTCGGGGGGGATGGATGGCTACACCTTC.

V usage is TRBV6-5 and J usage is TRBJ1-1; D ambiguous. This CDR3 has 14 residues. The germline CDR1 and CDR2 sequences are MNHEY and SVGAGI. V was trimmed by 5 bases and J by 5 bases, leaving 15 bases between them. As DNA, the CDR3 is TGTGCCAGCAGTCCCGATGGGAGGAGGACTGAAGCTTTCTTT. This translates into CASSPDGRRTEAFF.

The sample holds one count of this clone. CDR3 amino acids: CASSFGLAGTYEQYF. The CDR3 nucleotides read TGTGCCAGCAGCTTTGGACTAGCGGGGACCTACGAGCAGTACTTC. The chain links TRBV7-8 to TRBJ2-7, with 12 bases fitting TRBD2. The CDR3 has 15 residues. V shed 3 bases and J 2 bases; nucleotides not matched to a gene: 2. CDR1 SGHVS and CDR2 FQNEAQ come from the germline V gene.

The chain uses TRBV30 and TRBJ1-2; D unresolved. The CDR3 runs 13 residues. The V gene lost 2 bases and the J gene lost 7 bases, with 14 bases spanning the gap. Germline assignment: CDR1 GTSNPN and CDR2 SVGIG (reference sequence). CDR3: CAWSILGTGGYTF. The CDR3 nucleotides are TGTGCCTGGAGTATACTAGGCACTGGTGGCTACACCTTC.